This entry describes one T cell receptor beta chain. What it binds is not known. This sample was included in a study of Graves' ophthalmopathy and Graves' hyperthyroidism. Points from the study as a whole: Sensitivity of 55% to 71% and specificity of 72% to 80% were achieved by the model that predicted ophthalmopathy progression.

This CDR3 spans 12 amino acids. Germline lookup yields CDR1 SQVTM and CDR2 ANQGSEA. Trimming removed 6 bases from V and 8 bases from J, with 14 bases in between. Amplified TCR beta CDR3 regions were obtained using RNA transcripts as template. First-round RT-PCR relied on HTBI primers, and a second-round multiplex PCR came next. TCRdb reprocessed the multiplex PCR reads via MiXCR and lists one record per CDR3 protein. The sample lists approximately 160,000 distinct CDR3 sequences; approximately 40% were seen once. For donors with ophthalmopathy, the disease showed moderate-to-severe activity, reached CAS ≥3 and NOSPECS ≥4, and had lasted under 3 months. 10 ml of fresh blood yielded the PBMCs by density gradient.

J is TRBJ2-4 and V is TRBV29-1; D may correspond to TRBD1 or TRBD2 (5 bases each). Material for sequencing was peripheral blood. This clonotype was obtained from a man aged 25 to 45 with Graves' ophthalmopathy. The CDR3 loop reads CSVTDGGYIQYF. The CDR3 DNA sequence: TGCAGCGTCACGGATGGGGGATACATTCAGTACTTC.